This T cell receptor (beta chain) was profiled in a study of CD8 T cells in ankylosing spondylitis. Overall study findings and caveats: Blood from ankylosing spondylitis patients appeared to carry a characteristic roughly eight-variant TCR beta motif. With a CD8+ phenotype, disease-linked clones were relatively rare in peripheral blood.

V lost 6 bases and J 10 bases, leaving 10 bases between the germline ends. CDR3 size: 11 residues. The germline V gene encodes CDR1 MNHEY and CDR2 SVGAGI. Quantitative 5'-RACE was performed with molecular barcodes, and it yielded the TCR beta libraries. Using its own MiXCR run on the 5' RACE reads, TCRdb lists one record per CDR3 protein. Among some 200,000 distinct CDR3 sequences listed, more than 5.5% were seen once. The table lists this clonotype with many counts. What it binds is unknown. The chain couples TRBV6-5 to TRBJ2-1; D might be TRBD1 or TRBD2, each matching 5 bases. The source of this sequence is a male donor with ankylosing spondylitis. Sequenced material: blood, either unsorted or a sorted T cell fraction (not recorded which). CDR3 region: CASRGRLEQFF. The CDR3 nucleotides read TGTGCCAGCAGGGGACGGCTCGAGCAGTTCTTC.